What follows is one T cell receptor beta chain and its context. Between the trimmed V and J ends, which lost 3 bases and 0 bases, there was a span of 12 bases. This CDR3 spans 15 amino acids. The V gene's germline CDR1 is MDHEN and CDR2 SYDVKM. The data derive from a study of human T cells and chemical hapten exposure. TCRdb itself ran the RACE reads through MiXCR, one entry per CDR3 protein. The repertoire includes 200,000 to 300,000 distinct CDR3 sequences, about 8.1% of them detected once, and less than 3% sits in the top ten. Described time point: pre-sensitization, week 0. Indicated treatment: therapeutic diphenylcyclopropenone sensitization with weekly scalp DPC.

The J gene is TRBJ2-7, the V gene TRBV28; possibly TRBD2 for D (6 bases). This specimen was whole blood, taken in connection with sensitization to the hapten diphenylcyclopropenone (DPC). This sequence originates from a woman aged 40 to 49 with alopecia areata. Some clones in this sample may be carry-over from other donors' samples. CDR3 nucleotides: TGTGCCAGCAGTTTGCGGGGACCAGACTCCTACGAGCAGTACTTC. Translating gives CASSLRGPDSYEQYF.